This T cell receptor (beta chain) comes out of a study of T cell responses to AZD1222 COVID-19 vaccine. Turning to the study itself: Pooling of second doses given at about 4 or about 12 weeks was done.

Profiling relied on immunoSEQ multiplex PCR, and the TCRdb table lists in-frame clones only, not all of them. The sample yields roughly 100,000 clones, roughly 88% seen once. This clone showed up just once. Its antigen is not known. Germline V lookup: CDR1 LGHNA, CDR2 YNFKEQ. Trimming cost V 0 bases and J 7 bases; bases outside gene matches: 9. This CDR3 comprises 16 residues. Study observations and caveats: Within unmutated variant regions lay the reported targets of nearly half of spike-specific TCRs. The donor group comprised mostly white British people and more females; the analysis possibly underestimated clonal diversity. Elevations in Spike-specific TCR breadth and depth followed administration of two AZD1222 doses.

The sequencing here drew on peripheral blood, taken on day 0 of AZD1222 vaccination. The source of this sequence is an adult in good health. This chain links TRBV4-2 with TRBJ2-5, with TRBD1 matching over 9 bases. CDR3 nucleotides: TGTGCCAGCAGCCAAGATCGGGGAGACAGGGGGGGGACCCAGTACTTC. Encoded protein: CASSQDRGDRGGTQYF.